This TCR beta chain was recorded in a study of T cells after yellow fever vaccination. About the study: When fractions had low cell numbers, they were prepared with SMART-Seq v4 Ultra Low Input. Points from the study as a whole: Post-booster reappearance was seen for most primary-vaccination clones (96% CD4, 88% CD8).

This clonotype came up many times. Its antigen remains unidentified. CDR1 and CDR2 (germline): MNHEY, SVGEGT. With 6 bases removed from V and 6 bases from J, the gap between germline ends came to 8 bases. The CDR3 extends over 12 amino acids. TCRdb called the 5' RACE reads again in MiXCR, with one record for every CDR3 protein. The sample carries hundreds of thousands of distinct CDR3 sequences, about 5.2% recorded once. The sample was CD4+ T cells sorted from PBMCs, taken on the day of the yellow fever booster vaccination. V is TRBV6-2 or TRBV6-3 and J is TRBJ2-2; D possibly matches TRBD1 or TRBD2 (5 bases each). The receptor was derived from a man aged 18 to 29 who received the YFV17D yellow fever vaccine. This CDR3 is CASSRDAGELFF. CDR3 nucleotides: TGTGCCAGCAGCCGGGACGCCGGGGAGCTGTTTTTT.